This TCR beta chain emerged from a study of shared clonotypes between healthy human individuals. A remark on this clone: Its target is not known.

Notes on the study in general: Among a few donors, roughly 5% of naive CD4 clonotypes were found in common.

For every subset, genomic DNA was evenly distributed across several immunoSEQ plates. Only in-frame clones appear in the TCRdb table, and some are missing; sequencing was by immunoSEQ multiplex PCR. Among some 1.5 million clones listed, approximately 98% were seen once. The length of the CDR3 is 16 residues. J gave up 5 bases and V 7 bases, and 15 bases lay outside the gene matches. Per the germline V gene, CDR1 is SGHRS and CDR2 is YFSETQ. The chain links TRBV5-1 to TRBJ2-7; 10 nucleotides match TRBD2. The sequencing input was naive CD4+ T cells sorted from blood. Described subset: CD45RA+ positively selected. The TCR was taken from a man aged 25 to 40 in good health. CDR3 nucleotide sequence: TGCGCCAGCGGGCCCTTGGGTCTAGCGGGAGTGGACGAGCAGTACTTC. Its protein is CASGPLGLAGVDEQYF. Drawing the rest from reference TRBV5-1 and TRBJ2-7, the complete variable domain is KAGVTQTPRYLIKTRGQQVTLSCSPISGHRSVSWYQQTPGQGLQFLFEYFSETQRNKGNFPGRFSGRQFSNSRSEMNVSTLELGDSALYLCASGPLGLAGVDEQYFGPGTRLTVT.